The clone carrying this TCR beta chain was observed a handful of times. This entry comes from a study of T cells in Graves' hyperthyroidism and ophthalmopathy. Between the trimmed V and J ends, which lost 4 bases and 4 bases, there was a span of 29 bases. The germline gives CDR1 LNHDA, CDR2 SQIVND (reference sequence). The CDR3 runs 21 residues. Used for diagnoses were clinical symptoms, serum thyroxine and TRAb, thyroid ultrasound and orbital computed tomography. RNA transcripts provided the source from which TCR beta CDR3 regions were amplified. HTBI primers drove first-round RT-PCR of the TCR CDR3. TCRdb re-called the multiplex PCR reads with MiXCR, one entry per CDR3 protein. The data contain about 710,000 distinct CDR3 sequences, about a sixth of them seen just once; the ten biggest clones take up under 8.5%.

The sequenced sample consisted of blood. The V gene is TRBV19, the J gene TRBJ2-6, with a weak D call TRBD1 (5 bases). This TCR was sampled from a man aged 18 to 30 with Graves' hyperthyroidism. The CDR3 sequence: CASSTTRQSVPSGLGANVLTF. CDR3 bases: TGTGCCAGTAGTACAACTCGACAGAGCGTCCCCTCTGGTTTGGGGGCCAACGTCCTGACTTTC.